This T cell receptor (beta chain) comes out of a study of blood T cell repertoires in COVID-19 (dated by TCRdb to the early 2020s). Study-wide context: The collaborator samples originated in the United States, Italy and Spain and spanned the acute and convalescent phases of COVID-19. The material from the prospective study consisted of cDNA or gDNA derived from T cells, B-cell-depleted T cells, or PBMCs. Subjects who had been exposed to COVID-19, were actively infected with it, or had recovered from it provided the deeply sampled blood TCRbeta repertoires that made up the dataset. The repertoires were released in a freely available public database meant as a resource for research on the immune response to SARS-CoV-2. Samples were obtained from the ongoing ImmuneRACE study (first 160 participants) and from over a thousand subjects provided by 6 global collaborators. Nearly every sample came with metadata listing a de-identified subject ID, COVID-19 status, age in years and sex. HLA class I and class II types, where available, came from metadata supplied by the sample provider rather than from assay-based typing. Broader findings and caveats from the paper: How much clinical and demographic metadata was included differed by source and by participant, and the metadata was provided uncurated.

Turning to this clone: Its antigen specificity is not known. Nothing much larger sits one base from this clone, and base qualities are not available.

TCRbeta CDR3 regions were amplified from genomic DNA by means of the immunoSEQ Assay, a bias-controlled multiplex PCR. From the authors' description of their analysis: Nucleated cell counts per sample were estimated from amplification of reference gene primers within the assay. To quantify the absolute abundance of each unique TCRbeta CDR3 rearrangement, sequence reads were collapsed and filtered. Productive Simpson clonality was computed per sample as the square root of Simpson's diversity index over productive rearrangements. TCRdb provides this immuneACCESS table in a form limited to in-frame rearrangements. Some clones are lacking; in checked studies, under half of them reflect an unresolved V gene, and why the rest are absent is not known. V, J and clone size were drawn from that table, and D and trimming were deduced from the DNA. Recorded for this sample are some 490,000 clones; about 88% of them occurred a single time. The top ten clones comprise 6.5% to 8.5% of the sample.

Participants in the prospective study were enrolled through a virtual design, were aged roughly 18 to 90 years, and lived in 20 to 30 United States geographic areas. In the prospective study, participants were assigned to cohorts based on the clinical history participants reported in a screening survey and a study questionnaire. Recovered participants in ImmuneRACE Cohort 3 were defined by two consecutive negative NP/OP PCR tests, clearance by a healthcare professional, or resolution of symptoms. In the prospective study, whole blood, serum and a nasopharyngeal or oropharyngeal swab were collected from each participant by mobile phlebotomists. Participants in the prospective study had the option to provide additional blood draws and questionnaires over a roughly 2-month period. Prospective study blood samples were shipped either frozen or at room temperature before DNA extraction. V is cut by 0 bases and J by 4 bases, and the space between the germline ends is 12 bases. CDR1 and CDR2 are read off the germline V gene (reference sequence) as LNHDA and SQIVND. The CDR3 covers 15 residues, taking in both the cysteine and the phenylalanine. Only CDR3 DNA remains: 45 bases, in frame from the first base.

This TCR was sampled from a woman aged 55-75 years who had recovered from COVID-19. Sequencing was performed on PBMCs or T cells enriched from blood (not recorded which). The chain was built from TRBV19 and TRBJ2-5; TRBD2 is perhaps the D gene, given 6 matching bases. The CDR3 reads as follows: CASSIDLNGGETQYF. The sequenced DNA: TGTGCCAGTAGTATAGATCTTAACGGGGGAGAGACCCAGTACTTC.